The T cell receptor (beta chain) under discussion was sequenced for a study of CD8 T cells in Susac syndrome. Broader study findings: In Susac syndrome, CD4+ T cell repertoires lacked any clonal expansion.

Trimming removed 3 bases from V and 3 bases from J, with 5 bases in between. The CDR3 covers 12 residues. The V gene's germline CDR1 is SEHNR and CDR2 FQNEAQ (reference sequence). Bulk CD8+ and CD4+ cells came from magnetic negative isolation; CD8+ TEMRA by FACS. About 0.5 to 1 ug RNA was reverse transcribed with random hexamers. TCRdb reprocessed the immunoSEQ multiplex PCR reads via MiXCR and lists one record per CDR3 protein. The repertoire holds 110,000 to 150,000 distinct CDR3 sequences, with around 95% as singletons. Note on this clonotype: Its antigen is not known.

The TCR was taken from a human donor with Susac syndrome. V is TRBV7-9 and J is TRBJ1-1; D call uncertain. The material sequenced was CD4+ T cells from PBMCs. The CDR3: CASSFLDTEAFF. CDR3 nucleotides: TGTGCCAGCAGCTTCCTTGACACTGAAGCTTTCTTT.